This T cell receptor (beta chain) was recorded in a study of T cells in Graves' hyperthyroidism and ophthalmopathy. The study left out patients who had uncontrolled infection, other autoimmune disease, pregnancy or lactation. Each diagnosis drew on symptoms, thyroxine, TRAb, thyroid ultrasound and orbital computed tomography findings. Looked up from germline, CDR1 is MDHEN and CDR2 is SYDVKM. Unmatched junction bases numbered 10, after V lost 5 bases and J lost 5 bases. The CDR3 loop spans 17 amino acids. TCR beta CDR3 regions were amplified from RNA. The primer set for the first-round RT-PCR of the TCR CDR3 was HTBI. MiXCR, run by TCRdb on the multiplex PCR reads, gives a single entry per CDR3 protein. In the table there are 450,000 to 600,000 distinct CDR3 sequences, less than 20% of which are singletons. Notes on the study in general: The majority of expanded thyroid clonotypes above 0.001 also appeared in blood. The model predicted ophthalmopathy a median around six months before onset.

This clonotype was seen ten or more times. Antigen specificity is unknown. The sequence came from a man aged 40-55 years with Graves' ophthalmopathy. Material for sequencing was blood. The chain employs TRBV28 and TRBJ2-3; 13 bases map to TRBD2. The CDR3 is CASSARTSGRRGDTQYF. CDR3 sequence (DNA): TGTGCCAGCAGTGCCAGGACTAGCGGGAGAAGGGGAGATACGCAGTATTTT.